Listed below are T cell receptor beta chains from one sample, sequenced in a study of blood T cell repertoires in COVID-19. The method was immunoSEQ multiplex PCR; TCRdb's version includes in-frame clones alone and lacks a portion of them. The profile shows over 150,000 clones, approximately 90% of them singletons. What was sequenced was peripheral blood. These receptors came from a man between 18 and 35 years old with acute or convalescent COVID-19. The CDR3 runs from the conserved cysteine through the conserved F or W. Each record gives: J gene, clone size, V gene, D gene, CDR3 protein, CDR3 DNA. D genes are given only for firm matches. The size entry is marked missing in some rows and otherwise reads once, few, many or a size class.

>TRBJ2-1|.|TRBV18|TRBD2
CASSPLRTSGGYNEQFF
TGTGCCAGCTCACCGCTACGGACTAGCGGGGGATACAATGAGCAGTTCTTC
>TRBJ1-2|once|TRBV2|TRBD1
CASRTGTANYGYTF
TGTGCCAGCAGAACAGGGACAGCAAACTATGGCTACACCTTC
>TRBJ2-1|few|TRBV2|.
CASTNLGGEVRSYNEQFF
TGTGCCAGCACCAACTTAGGGGGGGAGGTGAGGTCCTACAATGAGCAGTTCTTC
>TRBJ1-1|.|TRBV18|.
CASSPPRQLGAFF
TGTGCCAGCTCACCCCCGCGGCAGCTTGGAGCTTTCTTT
>TRBJ2-1|.|TRBV24-1|TRBD2
CATSDPTGTSGGDEQFF
TGTGCCACCAGTGATCCCACCGGGACTAGCGGGGGGGATGAGCAGTTCTTC
>TRBJ1-1|.|TRBV5-1|.
CASSSATGNTEAFF
TGCGCCAGCAGCTCTGCAACAGGCAACACTGAAGCTTTCTTT
>TRBJ2-7|.|TRBV15|TRBD2
CATSRGLGTSEQYF
TGTGCCACCAGCAGAGGACTCGGGACTAGCGAGCAGTACTTC
>TRBJ1-5|.|TRBV28|TRBD1
CASSSPGTGSQPQHF
TGTGCCAGCAGTTCACCCGGGACAGGGAGTCAGCCCCAGCATTTT
>TRBJ1-2|.|TRBV11-2|.
CASSPSITGFYGYTF
TGTGCCAGCAGCCCCAGTATAACAGGGTTCTATGGCTACACCTTC
>TRBJ1-6|.|TRBV30|.
CAWTGFSGSPLHF
TGTGCCTGGACGGGATTTTCTGGTTCACCCCTCCACTTT
>TRBJ1-4|.|TRBV7-9|.
CASSSLQANEKLFF
TGTGCCAGCAGCTCCCTCCAGGCTAATGAAAAACTGTTTTTT
>TRBJ2-7|.|TRBV27|TRBD2
CASSRLAGDPYEQYF
TGTGCCAGCAGTAGACTAGCGGGGGACCCCTACGAGCAGTACTTC
>TRBJ2-1|.|TRBV7-9|TRBD2
CASSPLAGGYYNEQFF
TGTGCCAGCAGTCCACTAGCGGGGGGGTACTACAATGAGCAGTTCTTC
>TRBJ1-5|.|TRBV27|.
CASGTGLQPQHF
TGTGCCAGCGGTACAGGGCTTCAGCCCCAGCATTTT
>TRBJ1-2|few|TRBV4-1|TRBD1
CASSPPDRVPYGYTF
TGCGCCAGCAGCCCGCCGGACAGGGTCCCCTATGGCTACACCTTC
>TRBJ1-5|.|TRBV5-6|.
CASSLGRWREDVNQPQHF
TGTGCCAGCAGCTTGGGTAGATGGAGGGAGGACGTGAATCAGCCCCAGCATTTT
>TRBJ2-1|once|TRBV5-1|.
CASSLDPLVSSYNEQFF
TGCGCCAGCAGCTTGGACCCCCTAGTTAGCTCCTACAATGAGCAGTTCTTC
>TRBJ2-1|.|TRBV25-1|.
CASSPATGLSYNEQFF
TGTGCCAGCAGCCCCGCAACAGGGTTATCGTACAATGAGCAGTTCTTC
>TRBJ2-7|.|TRBV11-2|.
CASSPVGGAYEQYF
TGTGCCAGCAGCCCTGTAGGGGGGGCCTACGAGCAGTACTTC
>TRBJ2-1|.|TRBV24-1|.
CATSDVTGSNEQFF
TGTGCCACCAGTGATGTGACGGGGAGCAATGAGCAGTTCTTC
>TRBJ1-5|.|TRBV5-1|.
CASSLDSGVNQPQHF
TGCGCCAGCAGCTTGGATTCTGGAGTAAATCAGCCCCAGCATTTT
>TRBJ1-2|once|TRBV29-1|TRBD1
CSVDRGGYGYTF
TGCAGCGTGGACAGGGGTGGTTATGGCTACACCTTC
>TRBJ1-1|.|TRBV14|TRBD1
CASSHRTGVLNTEAFF
TGTGCCAGCAGCCACCGGACAGGAGTACTGAACACTGAAGCTTTCTTT
>TRBJ1-4|few|TRBV29-1|.
CSALATNEKLFF
TGCAGCGCCCTTGCAACTAATGAAAAACTGTTTTTT
>TRBJ2-7|.|TRBV6-5|TRBD1
CASSLKQGASYEQYF
TGTGCCAGCAGTCTAAAACAGGGGGCATCCTACGAGCAGTACTTC
>TRBJ2-7|.|TRBV13|.
CASSSSQGRYEQYF
TGTGCCAGCAGCTCGTCCCAGGGCCGATACGAGCAGTACTTC
>TRBJ2-7|.|TRBV19|.
CATGTHRSYEQYF
TGTGCCACCGGGACACATCGCTCCTACGAGCAGTACTTC
>TRBJ2-7|.|TRBV4-2|TRBD2
CASSQDGVAGGIDEQYF
TGTGCCAGCAGCCAAGATGGAGTAGCGGGGGGGATCGACGAGCAGTACTTC
>TRBJ1-5|.|TRBV6-5|TRBD1
CASSYSRDRGPQPQHF
TGTGCCAGCAGTTACTCGAGGGACAGGGGGCCACAGCCCCAGCATTTT
>TRBJ2-7|.|TRBV5-6|TRBD2
CASSPTREGPYEQYF
TGTGCCAGCAGCCCAACTCGGGAGGGCCCCTACGAGCAGTACTTC
>TRBJ2-1|once|TRBV5-4|TRBD2
CASSLQAGANEQFF
TGTGCCAGCAGCCTACAAGCGGGAGCGAATGAGCAGTTCTTC
>TRBJ2-2|.|TRBV24-1|.
CATSDFGRGGNTGELFF
TGTGCCACCAGTGATTTCGGCCGCGGAGGGAACACCGGGGAGCTGTTTTTT
>TRBJ1-1|.|TRBV12-3/TRBV12-4|.
CASSFPGASAFF
TGTGCCAGCAGTTTCCCAGGCGCCTCGGCTTTCTTT
>TRBJ2-3|.|TRBV2|TRBD1
CASSPDRGPTDTQYF
TGTGCCAGCAGTCCTGACAGGGGCCCCACAGATACGCAGTATTTT
>TRBJ2-1|.|TRBV5-1|TRBD2
CASSLQASGRVLSSYNEQFF
TGCGCCAGCAGCTTGCAGGCTAGCGGGAGGGTACTGAGCTCCTACAATGAGCAGTTCTTC
>TRBJ2-1|.|TRBV30|TRBD2
CAWSVPGLAGEFGEQFF
TGTGCCTGGAGTGTACCCGGCCTAGCGGGAGAATTTGGGGAGCAGTTCTTC
>TRBJ2-3|.|TRBV29-1|.
CSVEGRPTSTDTQYF
TGCAGCGTTGAGGGCAGGCCAACTAGCACAGATACGCAGTATTTT
>TRBJ1-6|.|TRBV2|.
CASKGGTDLGSPLHF
TGTGCCAGCAAGGGGGGGACCGATTTAGGATCACCCCTCCACTTT
>TRBJ2-4|.|TRBV30|TRBD1
CAWSRTGENIQYF
TGTGCCTGGAGTAGGACAGGGGAAAACATTCAGTACTTC
>TRBJ2-1|.|TRBV5-1|TRBD2
CASSLDVRLAGRDEQFF
TGCGCCAGCAGCTTGGATGTGCGACTAGCGGGAAGGGATGAGCAGTTCTTC
>TRBJ2-3|.|TRBV7-9|TRBD2
CASSPRTSQGPDTQYF
TGTGCCAGCAGCCCAAGGACTAGCCAGGGACCAGATACGCAGTATTTT
>TRBJ1-1|once|TRBV10-3|TRBD1
CATRDRDTEAFF
TGTGCCACCCGGGACAGGGACACTGAAGCTTTCTTT
>TRBJ2-5|.|TRBV19|.
CASKAGSALQETQYF
TGTGCCAGTAAGGCGGGATCAGCGCTCCAAGAGACCCAGTACTTC
>TRBJ2-7|.|TRBV9|TRBD1
CASSGDRDEQYF
TGTGCCAGCAGCGGGGACAGGGACGAGCAGTACTTC
>TRBJ1-4|.|TRBV10-1|.
CASSESGQSTNEKLFF
TGCGCCAGCAGTGAGTCTGGACAGTCAACTAATGAAAAACTGTTTTTT
>TRBJ2-1|few|TRBV4-1|.
CASSQEREGNEQFF
TGCGCCAGCAGCCAAGAAAGAGAGGGCAATGAGCAGTTCTTC
>TRBJ2-7|.|TRBV5-4|TRBD2
CASSPPLAGGHEQYF
TGTGCCAGCAGCCCCCCACTAGCGGGAGGTCACGAGCAGTACTTC
>TRBJ2-1|once|TRBV30|TRBD2
CAWSGLAGSSYNEQFF
TGTGCCTGGAGCGGACTAGCGGGGAGCTCCTACAATGAGCAGTTCTTC
>TRBJ1-3|.|TRBV9|.
CASSVAVGNTIYF
TGTGCCAGCAGCGTAGCAGTGGGAAACACCATATATTTT
>TRBJ2-7|.|TRBV6-5|TRBD1
CASNRQGANSEQYF
TGTGCCAGCAACCGACAGGGGGCGAATTCCGAGCAGTACTTC
>TRBJ1-2|.|TRBV3-1/TRBV3-2|TRBD1
CASSDRAGTGEVSTF
TGTGCCAGCAGCGATCGCGCCGGGACAGGGGAAGTGTCAACCTTC